In its sample, the clone carrying this T cell receptor (beta chain) was seen many times. The data belong to a study of early T cells in non-severe SARS-CoV-2 infection. Germline CDR1 and CDR2: LGHDT and YNNKEL (reference sequence). CDR3 length equals 13 residues. Trimming cost V 2 bases and J 4 bases, with 9 bases left between them. TCRdb used MiXCR to reprocess the 5' RACE reads, holding one entry per CDR3 protein. The sample includes approximately 50,000 distinct CDR3 sequences, approximately 8.1% of them seen just once. This receptor was taken from an adult who was a healthcare worker with PCR-confirmed SARS-CoV-2 infection or an uninfected control (not recorded which). Sequenced sample: whole blood. This chain uses TRBV3-1 with TRBJ2-7, with D maybe TRBD1 (5 bases). CDR3 region: CASSQRTRYEQYF. The CDR3 DNA reads as TGTGCCAGCAGCCAACGGACACGGTACGAGCAGTACTTC.